A single sample gave rise to the 14 T cell receptor beta chains below, sequenced in a study of blood T cell repertoires in COVID-19. TCRdb's table, derived via immunoSEQ multiplex PCR, lists solely in-frame clones and lacks some. The profile shows roughly 190,000 clones, more than 70% of them singletons. Sequencing was done on a sample of peripheral blood. The receptors were sampled from a man aged 50 to 60 with active or convalescent COVID-19.

The chain combines TRBV5-5 with TRBJ1-5; perhaps TRBD1 as D (5 bases). The V end was cut by 4 bases, the J end by 6 bases, with 11 bases between. CDR1 SGHKS and CDR2 YYEKEE come from the germline V gene (reference sequence). CDR3 length: 13 residues. This chain's CDR3 is CASSPQGIQPQHF. CDR3 nucleotide sequence: TGTGCCAGCAGCCCGCAGGGAATTCAGCCCCAGCATTTT.

This chain connects TRBV28 to TRBJ2-5; 9 nucleotides match TRBD2. This CDR3 region has 13 residues. Germline CDR1 is MDHEN and CDR2 is SYDVKM. Unmatched junction bases numbered 8, after V lost 8 bases and J lost 7 bases. The CDR3 is CASGGLATLTQYF. The CDR3 coding sequence is TGTGCCAGCGGTGGACTAGCGACATTGACCCAGTACTTC.

This chain connects TRBV6-6 to TRBJ1-2; D is unclear. Germline CDR1 reads MNHNY; CDR2 reads SVGAGI (reference sequence). The CDR3 sequence is 11 residues long. The ends were cut back, 10 bases at V and 1 base at J, with 7 bases in the middle. CDR3 protein: CANYYNYGYTF. The CDR3 coding sequence is TGTGCCAATTACTATAACTATGGCTACACCTTC.

This rearrangement joins TRBV7-8 to TRBJ2-1; perhaps TRBD2 as D (6 bases). Germline V gene data show CDR1 as SGHVS and CDR2 as FQNEAQ. The CDR3 extends over 14 amino acids. V was shortened by 2 bases and J by 3 bases, with 8 bases between the two germline ends. The CDR3 protein is CASSLSGSYNEQFF. In nucleotides, the CDR3 is TGTGCCAGCAGCTTATCCGGGAGCTACAATGAGCAGTTCTTC. Using reference TRBV7-8 and TRBJ2-1 for the parts outside the CDR3, the full variable domain is GAGVSQSPRYKVAKRGQDVALRCDPISGHVSLFWYQQALGQGPEFLTYFQNEAQLDKSGLPSDRFFAERPEGSVSTLKIQRTQQEDSAVYLCASSLSGSYNEQFFGPGTRLTVL.

This chain joins TRBV9 and TRBJ2-1; TRBD2 matches 8 bases. Germline lookup yields CDR1 SGDLS and CDR2 YYNGEE. The CDR3 runs 15 residues. The V segment lost 3 bases and the J segment 4 bases; nucleotides outside the gene matches: 6. The DNA of the CDR3 is TGTGCCAGCAGCGCCGGGGGGGCCTTTTACAATGAGCAGTTCTTC. It is translated as CASSAGGAFYNEQFF.

The V gene is TRBV24-1, the J gene TRBJ2-1; 11 nucleotides match TRBD2. Germline loops: CDR1 KGHDR, CDR2 SFDVKD. The CDR3 covers 20 residues. Unmatched junction bases numbered 14, after V lost 5 bases and J lost 0 bases. CDR3: CATSGSPTSGSVSSYNEQFF. The CDR3 region has the DNA TGTGCCACCAGTGGCTCTCCTACTAGCGGGAGTGTTAGCTCCTACAATGAGCAGTTCTTC.

The V gene is TRBV5-6, the J gene TRBJ1-1, with D hard to call. The CDR3 is 13 amino acids. The germline V gene encodes CDR1 SGHDT and CDR2 YYEEEE. V was trimmed by 6 bases and J by 3 bases, leaving 12 bases between them. CDR3 coding DNA: TGTGCCAGCACACTTCTAGTTCACACTGAAGCTTTCTTT. As protein: CASTLLVHTEAFF. Supplemented by reference TRBV5-6 and TRBJ1-1, the full variable domain reads DAGVTQSPTHLIKTRGQQVTLRCSPKSGHDTVSWYQQALGQGPQFIFQYYEEEERQRGNFPDRFSGHQFPNYSSELNVNALLLGDSALYLCASTLLVHTEAFFGQGTRLTVV.

A word on this clone: Sequence at one end of the junction differs from germline and may be a read error. The CDR3 region has the DNA TGTGCTAGCAGCTTCGGGACAGGGGGCCCAGATACGCAGTATTTT. It yields the protein CASSFGTGGPDTQYF. The rearrangement joins TRBV7-7 to TRBJ2-3, with 12 positions matching TRBD1. Germline V gene sequence: CDR1 SSHAT, CDR2 FNYEAQ (reference sequence). The CDR3 consists of 15 residues.

In its sample, this clone was seen many times. This chain uses TRBV28 with TRBJ2-7; 15 positions match TRBD2. The V and J ends lost 0 bases and 7 bases, in that order; junction bases with no gene match: 7. The CDR3 is made up of 17 amino acids. Germline values: CDR1 MDHEN, CDR2 SYDVKM. The CDR3 DNA sequence: TGTGCCAGCAGTTTATGGGGACTAGCGGGAGGCCCGGGGGAGCAGTACTTC. Its translation is CASSLWGLAGGPGEQYF.

J is TRBJ2-5 and V is TRBV3-1 (or the pseudogene TRBV3-2); TRBD1 is a possible D gene (5 bases). The length of the CDR3 is 17 residues. The germline CDR1 and CDR2 sequences are LGHDT and YNNKEL (reference sequence). Trimming cost V 0 bases and J 4 bases, with 18 bases left between them. This chain's CDR3 is CASSQDRGPLMSETQYF. The CDR3 nucleotides read TGTGCCAGCAGCCAAGATAGGGGTCCCCTCATGTCAGAGACCCAGTACTTC.

V usage is TRBV7-2 and J usage is TRBJ1-1; no reliable D call. There are 13 residues in the CDR3. Trimming cost V 5 bases and J 0 bases, with 7 bases left between them. Germline CDR1 is SGHTA and CDR2 is FQGNSA. This chain's CDR3 is CASSPVMNTEAFF. CDR3 sequence (DNA): TGTGCCAGCAGCCCGGTGATGAACACTGAAGCTTTCTTT. Full variable domain (remainder filled in from reference TRBV7-2 and TRBJ1-1): GAGVSQSPSNKVTEKGKDVELRCDPISGHTALYWYRQSLGQGLEFLIYFQGNSAPDKSGLPSDRFSAERTGGSVSTLTIQRTQQEDSAVYLCASSPVMNTEAFFGQGTRLTVV.

J is TRBJ2-1 and V is TRBV28; D may be TRBD2 (6 bases). This CDR3 has 13 amino acids. Germline lookup yields CDR1 MDHEN and CDR2 SYDVKM. The V end lost 6 bases, the J end lost 12 bases, and 18 bases lay between the germline ends. CDR3 sequence: CASSRRESAGQFF. The CDR3, as DNA: TGTGCCAGCAGCCGGAGGGAATCTGCGGGGCAGTTCTTC.

The chain recombines TRBV5-4 with TRBJ2-5; possibly TRBD1 for D (6 bases). The V gene lost 0 bases and the J gene lost 9 bases, with 18 bases spanning the gap. CDR1 is SGHNT, CDR2 YYREEE, per germline (reference sequence). This CDR3 is 15 amino acids long. The DNA of the CDR3 is TGTGCCAGCAGCTTGGGACTACTAGGAGAGGGGGCCCAGTACTTC. The encoded protein is CASSLGLLGEGAQYF.

This clone was seen only a few times. V is TRBV5-8 and J is TRBJ2-7; 9 bases align to TRBD1. CDR3 size: 15 residues. Germline V gives CDR1 SGHTS, CDR2 YDEGEE. Unmatched junction bases numbered 8, after V lost 2 bases and J lost 5 bases. CDR3 in DNA: TGTGCCAGCAGCTTCATGGGACAGGGTCTAAACGAGCAGTACTTC. Translating gives CASSFMGQGLNEQYF.